The clone carrying this T cell receptor beta chain was recorded only once. Produced via immunoSEQ multiplex PCR; TCRdb's table is partial and in-frame only. The sample lists some 150,000 clones; about nine tenths were seen once. This record comes from a study of blood T cell repertoires in COVID-19. With 2 bases clipped from V and 10 bases from J, the junction kept 2 bases outside the gene matches. In germline, CDR1 is MNHEY, CDR2 SVGAGI. This CDR3 is built from 13 residues. Sequenced sample: peripheral blood. This receptor was taken from a woman older than 75 with acute or convalescent COVID-19. This sequence joins TRBV6-5 and TRBJ1-6; the match to TRBD1 covers 7 bases. The CDR3 spells CASSYNRGSPLHF. As DNA, the CDR3 is TGTGCCAGCAGTTACAACAGGGGCTCACCCCTCCACTTT.